What follows are 16 T cell receptor beta chains derived from one specimen sequenced in a study of blood T cell repertoires in COVID-19. TCRdb's copy holds only in-frame clones and misses some; the assay was immunoSEQ multiplex PCR. The top ten hold 1.5% to 2% of the sample, which has some 61,000 clones, roughly 87% seen once. The sequenced sample was peripheral blood. The receptors were sampled from a man between 60 and 75 years old with acute or convalescent COVID-19.

The J gene is TRBJ2-6, the V gene TRBV7-2; tentative D call: TRBD1 (6 bases). The CDR3 has 19 amino acids. Germline-derived CDR1 and CDR2 are SGHTA and FQGNSA. V was cut by 1 base and J by 0 bases, with 16 bases left in between. CDR3 sequence: CASSLVTGVGLSGANVLTF. The CDR3 coding sequence is TGTGCCAGCAGCTTAGTGACAGGAGTGGGCCTCTCTGGGGCCAACGTCCTGACTTTC.

V is TRBV30 and J is TRBJ2-7; 10 bases fit TRBD1. V lost 7 bases, J lost 4 bases, and 7 bases stayed unmatched. Germline V gives CDR1 GTSNPN, CDR2 SVGIG (reference sequence). The CDR3 totals 13 residues. This CDR3 is CASTGTGEYEQYF. CDR3 coding DNA: TGTGCCTCCACCGGGACAGGGGAATACGAGCAGTACTTC.

This chain uses TRBV12-3 or TRBV12-4 with TRBJ2-5; tentative D call: TRBD2 (5 bases). V lost 5 bases, J lost 5 bases, and 12 bases lay in between. CDR3 length: 13 amino acids. As DNA, the CDR3 is TGTGCCAGCAGTCGTCCAGGACTGGAGACCCAGTACTTC. This codes for CASSRPGLETQYF.

This clone was detected only a few times. The V gene is TRBV5-1, the J gene TRBJ1-6; D uncertain. CDR3 length equals 17 residues. Germline V gene lookup returns CDR1 SGHRS and CDR2 YFSETQ. The V gene lost 4 bases and the J gene lost 0 bases, with 14 bases spanning the gap. CDR3: CASSTGFSGSYNSPLHF. For the CDR3, the DNA is TGCGCCAGCAGCACTGGCTTTTCAGGCTCCTATAATTCACCCCTCCACTTT.

CDR3 sequence (DNA): TGTGCCAGCAGTCCGCGGGGGACCCAAGAGACCCAGTACTTC. Amino acid sequence: CASSPRGTQETQYF. This sequence joins TRBV7-3 and TRBJ2-5, with 7 nucleotides matching TRBD2. Trimming took 6 bases from V and 1 from J; bases not matched to a gene: 5. CDR1 and CDR2 from the germline V gene are SGHTA and FQGTGA. The CDR3 covers 14 residues.

The rearrangement uses TRBV6-6 and TRBJ2-3; 7 bases are shared with TRBD2. V dropped 5 bases and J dropped 7; count of bases not matched to a gene: 12. Germline CDR1 reads MNHNY; CDR2 reads SVGAGI (reference sequence). The CDR3 loop spans 15 amino acids. CDR3 region: CASSGGGLRSNTQYF. CDR3 nucleotide sequence: TGTGCCAGCAGTGGCGGGGGACTAAGATCAAATACGCAGTATTTT.

The rearrangement uses TRBV3-1 (or the pseudogene TRBV3-2) and TRBJ1-2; no clear D gene. The V end was cut by 2 bases, the J end by 1 base, with 5 bases between. CDR3 length: 13 residues. From germline, CDR1 is LGHDT and CDR2 YNNKEL (reference sequence). The CDR3 region is CASSQISNYGYTF. The DNA for the CDR3 is TGTGCCAGCAGCCAAATTAGTAACTATGGCTACACCTTC.

V usage is TRBV6-5 and J usage is TRBJ1-2, with TRBD1 matching over 7 bases. Per the germline V gene, CDR1 is MNHEY and CDR2 is SVGAGI. Losses at the gene ends were 8 bases for V and 4 bases for J; bases not matched to a gene: 4. This CDR3 is 12 amino acids long. CDR3 bases: TGTGCCAGCTCGCAGGGGGTCTATGGCTACACCTTC. Amino acids: CASSQGVYGYTF.

This chain connects TRBV27 to TRBJ2-5; 9 positions match TRBD1. This CDR3 region has 15 residues. After removal of 1 base from V and 4 bases from J, the junction contained 4 bases not matched to a gene. Germline CDR1 and CDR2: MNHEY and SMNVEV (reference sequence). The CDR3 nucleotides are TGTGCCAGCAGTTTATTTGGACAGGGGTTAGAGACCCAGTACTTC. Encoded protein: CASSLFGQGLETQYF.

The chain joins TRBV19 to TRBJ2-2; D remains unclear. Trimming took 6 bases from V and 0 from J, leaving 5 bases between them. The length of the CDR3 is 13 residues. Germline CDR1 is LNHDA and CDR2 is SQIVND (reference sequence). The CDR3 loop reads CASSAANTGELFF. CDR3 in DNA: TGTGCCAGTAGCGCGGCGAACACCGGGGAGCTGTTTTTT. Looking up the rest from reference TRBV19 and TRBJ2-2 gives the full variable domain: DGGITQSPKYLFRKEGQNVTLSCEQNLNHDAMYWYRQDPGQGLRLIYYSQIVNDFQKGDIAEGYSVSREKKESFPLTVTSAQKNPTAFYLCASSAANTGELFFGEGSRLTVL.

V usage is TRBV27 and J usage is TRBJ1-1; D remains unclear. V lost 8 bases to trimming and J lost 2 bases, with 15 bases between them. The length of the CDR3 is 14 residues. Germline V gene sequence: CDR1 MNHEY, CDR2 SMNVEV (reference sequence). In nucleotides, the CDR3 is TGTGCCAGCGCCTTGACCCGGGGAAACACTGAAGCTTTCTTT. It codes for CASALTRGNTEAFF.

This clone was seen only once. The rearrangement joins TRBV19 to TRBJ1-4, with 7 nucleotides matching TRBD1. Germline loops: CDR1 LNHDA, CDR2 SQIVND (reference sequence). This CDR3 is built from 14 residues. The trim removed 5 bases at V and 2 bases at J, leaving 2 bases unmatched. CDR3 sequence reads: CASSPTGTNEKLFF. CDR3 DNA sequence: TGTGCCAGTAGTCCGACAGGGACTAATGAAAAACTGTTTTTT.

This clone was picked up one time. The chain recombines TRBV11-2 with TRBJ1-3, with D possibly being TRBD1 (6 bases). CDR1 and CDR2 (germline): SGHAT, FQNNGV. This CDR3 region has 16 residues. Trimming took off 5 bases at V and 0 bases at J, with 14 bases between the two ends. The DNA of the CDR3 is TGTGCCAGCAGCCGCCCGACAGGAAGCTCTGGAAACACCATATATTTT. Protein sequence: CASSRPTGSSGNTIYF.

J is TRBJ1-2 and V is TRBV18; 7 bases fit TRBD1. The germline V gene encodes CDR1 KGHSH and CDR2 LQKENI. V lost 6 bases to trimming and J lost 1 base; unmatched junction nucleotides: 26. The length of the CDR3 is 21 residues. The CDR3 DNA is TGTGCCAGCTCCGTAACCACCCCCGACTGGCAGGGGGGAAAACATAACTATGGCTACACCTTC. Amino acids: CASSVTTPDWQGGKHNYGYTF.

This clone was seen a single time. This chain's CDR3 is CASSPTDRVYGYTF. In DNA, the CDR3 is TGTGCCAGCAGCCCCACGGACAGGGTATATGGCTACACCTTC. This chain uses TRBV9 with TRBJ1-2, with TRBD1 matching over 8 bases. J gave up 5 bases and V 4 bases, and 7 bases lay outside the gene matches. Germline V gene lookup returns CDR1 SGDLS and CDR2 YYNGEE. The CDR3 contains 14 residues.

This sequence joins TRBV11-2 and TRBJ2-1, with D possibly being TRBD2 (6 bases). Germline assignment: CDR1 SGHAT and CDR2 FQNNGV. This CDR3 is built from 16 residues. Trimming pared 5 bases from V and 2 bases from J, leaving 16 bases between. The CDR3 region has the DNA TGTGCCAGCAGCCCCCGCACTAGCAGCCCCTACAATGAGCAGTTCTTC. Amino acid sequence: CASSPRTSSPYNEQFF.